The 6 T cell receptor beta chains presented below share a single source sample, sequenced in a study of blood T cells in healthy people across ages. It was with a sample-barcoded 5' primer and a J-beta primer mix that a second PCR of about 6 to 11 cycles was run. Each CDR3 protein gets one entry after TCRdb re-called the 5' RACE reads with MiXCR. Of about 800,000 distinct CDR3 sequences listed, around a quarter are singletons. These data were also reused for a study on T cells of mothers and their children.

Sequencing used blood. All receptors derive from a boy younger than 18 in good health.

In this sample, this clonotype turned up a few times. The chain carries TRBV3-1 and TRBJ1-4; D is uncertain. Trimming took 2 bases from V and 13 from J, leaving 11 bases between them. Germline CDR1 LGHDT, CDR2 YNNKEL (reference sequence). CDR3 length: 12 residues. The CDR3 DNA follows: TGTGCCAGCAGCCAAAGAGACCAACTACTGTTTTTT. Amino acid sequence: CASSQRDQLLFF.

V is TRBV12-3 or TRBV12-4 and J is TRBJ1-2; TRBD1 agrees at 7 bases. This CDR3 is built from 16 residues. Losses at the gene ends were 4 bases for V and 2 bases for J; bases not matched to a gene: 10. The CDR3 DNA reads TGTGCCAGCAGTTCACGGAGGGGACAGCTAAACTATGGCTACACCTTC. Amino acid sequence: CASSSRRGQLNYGYTF.

This clonotype was picked up a small number of times. The chain is built from TRBV7-6 and TRBJ1-1, with 11 bases matching TRBD1. CDR3 length equals 17 residues. V was clipped by 6 bases and J by 4 bases; unmatched bases: 13. Germline lookup yields CDR1 SGHVS and CDR2 FNYEAQ. The CDR3 DNA follows: TGTGCCAGCAGTGGGGACAGGGGGGGAGCGGTTGGCACTGAAGCTTTCTTT. As protein: CASSGDRGGAVGTEAFF.

This clonotype was seen only a few times. The gene calls are TRBV7-6 and TRBJ2-5; D may match TRBD1 or TRBD2 (5 bases each). The J call may be incorrect, as the DNA end agrees better with TRBJ2-1. CDR3 length equals 16 residues. Germline V CDR1 and CDR2: SGHVS, FNYEAQ. The CDR3 reads CASSPRARGGSNEQFF. In nucleotides, the CDR3 is TGTGCCAGCAGCCCGAGGGCCCGGGGCGGCTCCAATGAGCAGTTCTTC.

Details on this clonotype: At one end, the junction sequence differs from germline, possibly due to a read error. The chain is built from TRBV9 and TRBJ1-1, with 7 bases aligning to TRBD1. The CDR3 sequence is 13 residues long. Germline lookup yields CDR1 SGDLS and CDR2 YYNGEE. The CDR3 loop is CACSPTGNPEAFF. CDR3 coding DNA: TGTGCCTGCAGCCCGACAGGGAACCCTGAAGCTTTCTTT.

This clonotype has more than one count but fewer than ten. The chain has TRBV4-3 and TRBJ2-3; D is uncertain. From germline, CDR1 is LGHNA and CDR2 YSLEER. CDR3 length: 15 amino acids. V lost 0 bases to trimming and J lost 3 bases, with 10 bases between them. The CDR3 DNA is TGCGCCAGCAGCCAAGATCTGTCCCTAACAGATACGCAGTATTTT. Translating it yields CASSQDLSLTDTQYF.